This TCR beta chain was captured by sequencing in a study of control samples from healthy donors and cancer patients. Profiled with immunoSEQ multiplex PCR; TCRdb holds only in-frame clones, not every one. The data show about 82,000 clones, about nine tenths seen once. CDR1 and CDR2 from the germline V gene are SGHDT and YYEEEE. This CDR3 comprises 13 residues. Trimming stripped 4 bases from V and 5 bases from J, with 12 bases between. The sample comprised blood. The source of this sequence is a man between 50 and 59 years old in good health. The chain uses TRBV5-6 and TRBJ1-1, with D uncertain. The CDR3 protein is CASSPVGRTEAFF. CDR3 sequence (DNA): TGTGCCAGCAGCCCGGTAGGACGTACTGAAGCTTTCTTT. The full variable domain, with the rest looked up from reference TRBV5-6 and TRBJ1-1, is DAGVTQSPTHLIKTRGQQVTLRCSPKSGHDTVSWYQQALGQGPQFIFQYYEEEERQRGNFPDRFSGHQFPNYSSELNVNALLLGDSALYLCASSPVGRTEAFFGQGTRLTVV.